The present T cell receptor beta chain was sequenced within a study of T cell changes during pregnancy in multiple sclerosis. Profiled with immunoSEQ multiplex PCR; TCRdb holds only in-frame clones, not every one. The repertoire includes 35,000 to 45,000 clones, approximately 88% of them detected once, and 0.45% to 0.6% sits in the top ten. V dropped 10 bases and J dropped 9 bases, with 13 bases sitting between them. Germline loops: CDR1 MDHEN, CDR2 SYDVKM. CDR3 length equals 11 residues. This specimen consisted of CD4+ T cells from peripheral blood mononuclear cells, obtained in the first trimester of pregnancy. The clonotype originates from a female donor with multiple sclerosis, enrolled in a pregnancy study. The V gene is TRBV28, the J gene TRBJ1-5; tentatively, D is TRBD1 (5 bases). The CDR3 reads CATRGAPPQHF. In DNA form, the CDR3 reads TGTGCCACCCGCGGGGCACCGCCCCAGCATTTT.